This TCR beta chain was identified in a study of identical twins. In this sample, this clonotype turned up a few times. MiXCR, run by TCRdb on the 5' RACE reads, gives a single entry per CDR3 protein. The sample holds roughly 770,000 distinct CDR3 sequences, around a sixth seen once. The CDR3 is 16 residues long. Per germline, CDR1 LGHNA and CDR2 YNFKEQ. The V and J ends lost 2 bases and 5 bases, in that order; junction bases with no gene match: 11. The same sample was also studied in work on T cells expressing NK-cell markers.

Sequencing input: PBMCs. This clonotype was obtained from a woman between 18 and 30 years old in good health. The chain is built from TRBV4-2 and TRBJ2-5; TRBD2 aligns across 7 bases. The CDR3 DNA reads as TGTGCCAGCAGCCAAACGTTAGGCCTGGGAGGGGAGACCCAGTACTTC. This sequence encodes CASSQTLGLGGETQYF.